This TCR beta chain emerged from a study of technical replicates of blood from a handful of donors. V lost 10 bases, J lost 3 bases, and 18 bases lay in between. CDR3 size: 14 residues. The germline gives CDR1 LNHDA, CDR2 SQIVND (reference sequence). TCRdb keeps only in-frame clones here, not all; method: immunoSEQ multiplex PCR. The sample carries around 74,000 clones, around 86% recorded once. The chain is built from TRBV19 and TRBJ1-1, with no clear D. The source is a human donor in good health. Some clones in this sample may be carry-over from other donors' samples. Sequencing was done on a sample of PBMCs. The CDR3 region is CAIPPPVEYTEAFF. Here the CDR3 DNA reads TGTGCCATTCCCCCTCCGGTTGAGTACACTGAAGCTTTCTTT.